Below, 16 T cell receptor beta chains from the same sample are listed, as sequenced in a study of T cells in Graves' hyperthyroidism and ophthalmopathy. RNA transcripts served as the template for amplifying TCR beta CDR3 regions. When the TCR CDR3 underwent first-round RT-PCR, the HTBI primer set was used. One entry per CDR3 protein results from TCRdb running MiXCR on the multiplex PCR reads. The top ten hold 30% to 40% of the sample, which has about 640,000 distinct CDR3 sequences, more than 20% seen once. Input material: blood. The receptors here all came from a man younger than 45 with Graves' ophthalmopathy.

This clonotype was seen more than once but under ten times. This chain joins TRBV3-1 and TRBJ2-1; 15 bases match TRBD2. V lost 8 bases to trimming and J lost 7 bases; unmatched junction nucleotides: 9. This CDR3 is built from 16 residues. Germline V gives CDR1 LGHDT, CDR2 YNNKEL (reference sequence). CDR3 amino acids: CASGFGLAGGRNEQFF. In DNA, the CDR3 is TGTGCCAGCGGTTTTGGACTAGCGGGAGGGCGGAATGAGCAGTTCTTC.

For the CDR3, the DNA is TGTGCCAGCAGCTCCCACGAGGGCCAGGTCTCTGGGGCCAACGTCCTGACTTTC. Residues: CASSSHEGQVSGANVLTF. This chain joins TRBV13 and TRBJ2-6; possibly TRBD2 for D (5 bases). Germline V gene sequence: CDR1 PRHDT, CDR2 FYEKMQ (reference sequence). Deletions cut 4 bases from V and 0 bases from J, with 16 bases between. This CDR3 contains 18 residues. Using reference TRBV13 and TRBJ2-6 for the parts outside the CDR3, the full variable domain is AAGVIQSPRHLIKEKRETATLKCYPIPRHDTVYWYQQGPGQDPQFLISFYEKMQSDKGSIPDRFSAQQFSDYHSELNMSSLELGDSALYFCASSSHEGQVSGANVLTFGAGSRLTVL.

This clonotype was counted only a few times. This chain joins TRBV6-5 and TRBJ2-3; the match to TRBD2 covers 12 bases. V shed 0 bases and J 6 bases; nucleotides not matched to a gene: 19. CDR1 is MNHEY, CDR2 SVGAGI, per germline. CDR3 length: 21 residues. CDR3 DNA sequence: TGTGCCAGCAGTTACTCTATTGGTCTAGCGGGAGGGCCTTTCGTCTGGGATACGCAGTATTTT. Its translation is CASSYSIGLAGGPFVWDTQYF.

The chain uses TRBV13 and TRBJ2-3; TRBD2 matches 7 bases. Germline loops: CDR1 PRHDT, CDR2 FYEKMQ (reference sequence). The CDR3 spans 14 residues. With V trimmed by 2 bases and J by 6 bases, 5 bases remained unmatched. This chain's CDR3 is CASSLYAGVDTQYF. CDR3 DNA: TGTGCCAGCAGCTTATATGCGGGAGTGGATACGCAGTATTTT.

This clonotype was counted at least ten times. The chain carries TRBV28 and TRBJ2-7; possible D gene TRBD2, 7 bases. This CDR3 spans 15 amino acids. Germline V CDR1 and CDR2: MDHEN, SYDVKM. Trimming removed 5 bases from V and 2 bases from J, with 16 bases in between. Here the CDR3 DNA reads TGTGCCAGCAGTCCCGACCCGGGGGGCACCTACGAGCAGTACTTC. The encoded protein is CASSPDPGGTYEQYF.

This clonotype was detected only a few times. The V call is TRBV28, the J call TRBJ2-5, with TRBD2 identical over 10 bases. The germline CDR1 and CDR2 sequences are MDHEN and SYDVKM. V gave up 2 bases and J gave up 3 bases; unmatched junction bases: 6. The CDR3 length is 16 residues. The CDR3 sequence is CASSLRLAGGKETQYF. The CDR3 DNA reads as TGTGCCAGCAGTTTAAGGTTAGCGGGAGGCAAAGAGACCCAGTACTTC.

The chain has TRBV27 and TRBJ1-1; D remains unclear. Trimming took 3 bases from V and 2 from J, leaving 7 bases between them. The CDR3 totals 13 residues. CDR1 and CDR2 (germline): MNHEY, SMNVEV (reference sequence). The CDR3 reads CASSLRTNTEAFF. The CDR3 nucleotides read TGTGCCAGCAGTTTGCGAACAAACACTGAAGCTTTCTTT.

This chain connects TRBV5-6 to TRBJ1-1; weak D call: TRBD1 (5 bases). Germline values: CDR1 SGHDT, CDR2 YYEEEE. Trimming shortened V by 0 bases and J by 4 bases, and 13 bases separated the two germline ends. The CDR3 runs 15 residues. The CDR3 spells CASSLGSDGGTEAFF. CDR3 DNA sequence: TGTGCCAGCAGCTTGGGGTCCGATGGGGGCACTGAAGCTTTCTTT.

The chain employs TRBV11-2 and TRBJ2-5; 12 nucleotides agree with TRBD2. The V gene end was trimmed by 5 bases and the J gene end by 7 bases; junction bases not matched to a gene: 8. The CDR3 runs 15 residues. The germline V gene encodes CDR1 SGHAT and CDR2 FQNNGV. This chain's CDR3 is CASSETSGSIGTQYF. The CDR3 coding sequence is TGTGCCAGCAGCGAGACTAGCGGGAGTATCGGGACCCAGTACTTC. Using reference TRBV11-2 and TRBJ2-5 for the parts outside the CDR3, the full variable domain is EAGVAQSPRYKIIEKRQSVAFWCNPISGHATLYWYQQILGQGPKLLIQFQNNGVVDDSQLPKDRFSAERLKGVDSTLKIQPAKLEDSAVYLCASSETSGSIGTQYFGPGTRLLVL.

This clonotype was found many times. The chain couples TRBV29-1 to TRBJ1-5; D might be TRBD1 (6 bases). V gave up 3 bases and J gave up 4 bases, with 10 bases separating them. The CDR3 extends over 13 amino acids. CDR1 is SQVTM, CDR2 ANQGSEA, per germline. Here the CDR3 reads CSVEEDRNQPQHF. CDR3 sequence (DNA): TGCAGCGTTGAGGAGGACAGAAATCAGCCCCAGCATTTT.

In its sample, this clonotype was seen many times. The chain employs TRBV18 and TRBJ2-3; D is ambiguous. V was pared by 3 bases and J by 3 bases, with 13 bases between. Per the germline V gene, CDR1 is KGHSH and CDR2 is LQKENI. This CDR3 comprises 15 residues. The DNA for the CDR3 is TGTGCCAGCTCACCGGCTGGGATGAAGACAGATACGCAGTATTTT. The encoded protein is CASSPAGMKTDTQYF.

This clonotype was observed many times. The rearrangement joins TRBV11-2 to TRBJ2-3; D is undetermined. The CDR3 length is 18 residues. Germline V gene sequence: CDR1 SGHAT, CDR2 FQNNGV. The ends were cut back, 1 base at V and 6 bases at J, with 23 bases in the middle. CDR3: CASSLVRKTGRGSDTQYF. The CDR3 nucleotides are TGTGCCAGCAGCTTAGTGCGGAAGACCGGTAGAGGCTCCGATACGCAGTATTTT.

The chain employs TRBV6-1 and TRBJ2-5; D is perhaps TRBD1 (6 bases). The CDR3 runs to 14 residues. Between the trimmed V and J ends, which lost 3 bases and 0 bases, there was a span of 8 bases. Looked up from germline, CDR1 is MNHNS and CDR2 is SASEGT. CDR3: CASSEGAYQETQYF. The DNA for the CDR3 is TGTGCCAGCAGTGAGGGGGCGTACCAAGAGACCCAGTACTTC.

In this sample, this clonotype turned up a few times. The CDR3 protein is CAISESHQGLGNEQFF. The CDR3 DNA follows: TGTGCCATCAGTGAGTCTCATCAGGGCCTAGGAAATGAGCAGTTCTTC. V usage is TRBV10-3 and J usage is TRBJ2-1, with a weak D call TRBD1 (5 bases). Trimming took off 0 bases at V and 7 bases at J, with 16 bases between the two ends. From germline, CDR1 is ENHRY and CDR2 SYGVKD. The CDR3 is 16 residues long.

This clonotype was detected only once. A much larger clone differs by one base, so this may be a read error. The chain combines TRBV28 with TRBJ2-5, with a weak D call TRBD1 (5 bases). Trimming cost V 2 bases and J 4 bases, with 11 bases left between them. CDR1 and CDR2 from the germline V gene are MDHEN and SYDVKM. CDR3 length: 14 amino acids. In nucleotides, the CDR3 is TGTGCCAGCAGTTTAAGCCAGGGTATAGAGACCCAGTACTTC. This translates into CASSLSQGIETQYF.

The sample holds a few counts of this clonotype. CDR3 sequence reads: CASSLWVGQGKETQYF. As DNA, the CDR3 is TGTGCCAGCAGCTTATGGGTCGGACAGGGAAAAGAGACCCAGTACTTC. The V call is TRBV7-2, the J call TRBJ2-5; TRBD1 matches at 8 bases. CDR1 SGHTA and CDR2 FQGNSA come from the germline V gene. V lost 2 bases, J lost 3 bases, and 8 bases stayed unmatched. This CDR3 is built from 16 residues.